This TCR beta chain was obtained from a study of patients and donors after allogeneic stem cell transplantation. Trimming shortened V by 0 bases and J by 3 bases, and 6 bases separated the two germline ends. This CDR3 region has 13 residues. CDR1 is KGHSH and CDR2 is LQKENI in the germline V gene. Using its own MiXCR run on the RT-PCR reads, TCRdb lists one record per CDR3 protein. The data contain about 26,000 distinct CDR3 sequences, over 7% of them seen just once; the ten biggest clones take up 48%. This clonotype was observed at least ten times. This TCR was sampled from a human donor who was either an allogeneic HSCT recipient or a stem cell or donor lymphocyte infusion donor (not recorded which). It is not recorded whose cells these are; they may come from a transplant donor. The sample comprised blood, either unsorted or a sorted T cell fraction (not recorded which). The chain joins TRBV18 to TRBJ2-7, with a possible D match to TRBD2 (5 bases). CDR3 DNA sequence: TGTGCCAGCTCACCACCTAGCGACTACGAGCAGTACTTC. Its translation: CASSPPSDYEQYF.